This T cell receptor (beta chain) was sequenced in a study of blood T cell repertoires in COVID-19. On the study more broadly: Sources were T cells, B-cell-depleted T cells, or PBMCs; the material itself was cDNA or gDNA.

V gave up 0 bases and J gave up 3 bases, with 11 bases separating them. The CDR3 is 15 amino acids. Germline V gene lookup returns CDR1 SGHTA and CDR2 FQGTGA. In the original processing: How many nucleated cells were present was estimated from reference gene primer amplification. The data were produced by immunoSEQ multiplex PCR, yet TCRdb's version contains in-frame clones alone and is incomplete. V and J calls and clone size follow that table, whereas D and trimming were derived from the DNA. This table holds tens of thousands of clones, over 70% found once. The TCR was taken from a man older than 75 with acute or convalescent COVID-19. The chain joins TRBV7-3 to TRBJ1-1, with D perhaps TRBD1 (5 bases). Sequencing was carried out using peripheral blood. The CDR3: CASSLTEGSDTEAFF. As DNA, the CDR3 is TGTGCCAGCAGCTTAACGGAGGGGAGCGACACTGAAGCTTTCTTT.